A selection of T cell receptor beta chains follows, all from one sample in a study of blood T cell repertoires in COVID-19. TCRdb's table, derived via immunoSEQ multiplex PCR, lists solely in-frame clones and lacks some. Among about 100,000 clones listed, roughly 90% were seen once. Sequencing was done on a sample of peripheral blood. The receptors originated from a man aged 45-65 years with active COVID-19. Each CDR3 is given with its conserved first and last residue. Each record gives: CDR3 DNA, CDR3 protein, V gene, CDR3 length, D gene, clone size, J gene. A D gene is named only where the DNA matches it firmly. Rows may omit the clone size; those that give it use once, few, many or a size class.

cdr3_nt: TGTGCCAGCATCAGTGGCGGGAGTGGCTCCGGGGAGCTGTTTTTT
cdr3_aa: CASISGGSGSGELFF
v_call: TRBV6-5
cdr3_length: 15
d_call: TRBD2
clone_size: -
j_call: TRBJ2-2

cdr3_nt: TGTGCCAGCAGTTTAGGACAGGCAATTGGCGGCTCCTATAATTCACCCCTCCACTTT
cdr3_aa: CASSLGQAIGGSYNSPLHF
v_call: TRBV27
cdr3_length: 19
d_call: TRBD1
clone_size: -
j_call: TRBJ1-6

cdr3_nt: TGTGCCAGCAGCTTCGGGACAGGGGGCACTGAAGCTTTCTTT
cdr3_aa: CASSFGTGGTEAFF
v_call: TRBV7-9
cdr3_length: 14
d_call: TRBD1
clone_size: -
j_call: TRBJ1-1

cdr3_nt: TGTGCCAGCAGCCCCGAGGGTAGCGGGAGGGCGGGTTACAATGAGCAGTTCTTC
cdr3_aa: CASSPEGSGRAGYNEQFF
v_call: TRBV7-8
cdr3_length: 18
d_call: TRBD2
clone_size: -
j_call: TRBJ2-1

cdr3_nt: TGTGCCAGCTTCGTGGGGACAGGGACCTTGGGAAACACCATATATTTT
cdr3_aa: CASFVGTGTLGNTIYF
v_call: TRBV18
cdr3_length: 16
d_call: TRBD1
clone_size: -
j_call: TRBJ1-3

cdr3_nt: TGTGCCAGCAGCACCCGGGGGACAGGGGAATACGAGCAGTACTTC
cdr3_aa: CASSTRGTGEYEQYF
v_call: TRBV13
cdr3_length: 15
d_call: TRBD1
clone_size: -
j_call: TRBJ2-7

cdr3_nt: TGTGCCAGTACCGCTTCCCGGGACAGGGAAGAGACCCAGTACTTC
cdr3_aa: CASTASRDREETQYF
v_call: TRBV19
cdr3_length: 15
d_call: TRBD1
clone_size: -
j_call: TRBJ2-5

cdr3_nt: TGTGCCAGCAGCTCTTCCGGAAGCGGGAACACCGGGGAGCTGTTTTTT
cdr3_aa: CASSSSGSGNTGELFF
v_call: TRBV7-9
cdr3_length: 16
d_call: -
clone_size: few
j_call: TRBJ2-2

cdr3_nt: TGTGCCAGCAGCCCGAGACTAGGGGGAGGGGATGAGCAGTTCTTC
cdr3_aa: CASSPRLGGGDEQFF
v_call: TRBV11-2
cdr3_length: 15
d_call: -
clone_size: -
j_call: TRBJ2-1

cdr3_nt: TGTGCCAGCAGTGAAGCGGGAGTCTCTGGAAACACCATATATTTT
cdr3_aa: CASSEAGVSGNTIYF
v_call: TRBV6-1
cdr3_length: 15
d_call: -
clone_size: -
j_call: TRBJ1-3

cdr3_nt: TGTGCCAGTAAAATAAGTGGAGCATACAATGAGCAGTTCTTC
cdr3_aa: CASKISGAYNEQFF
v_call: TRBV19
cdr3_length: 14
d_call: -
clone_size: -
j_call: TRBJ2-1

cdr3_nt: TGTGCCAGCAGCACCGGACAGGGGGCCCGGAATGAGCAGTTCTTC
cdr3_aa: CASSTGQGARNEQFF
v_call: TRBV11-3
cdr3_length: 15
d_call: TRBD1
clone_size: -
j_call: TRBJ2-1

cdr3_nt: TGTGCCAGCACCGATCCTAGACAGGGAAACACTGAAGCTTTCTTT
cdr3_aa: CASTDPRQGNTEAFF
v_call: TRBV5-4
cdr3_length: 15
d_call: TRBD1
clone_size: -
j_call: TRBJ1-1

cdr3_nt: TGCGCCAGCAGCCAAGATCGGCAGGGGATGTACGAGCAGTACTTC
cdr3_aa: CASSQDRQGMYEQYF
v_call: TRBV4-1
cdr3_length: 15
d_call: -
clone_size: -
j_call: TRBJ2-7

cdr3_nt: TGTGCCAGTAGTATCCCCCAGATGAACTATGGCTACACCTTC
cdr3_aa: CASSIPQMNYGYTF
v_call: TRBV19
cdr3_length: 14
d_call: -
clone_size: few
j_call: TRBJ1-2

cdr3_nt: TGCGCCAGCAGCCCGGGACAGCAAGAGACCCAGTACTTC
cdr3_aa: CASSPGQQETQYF
v_call: TRBV5-1
cdr3_length: 13
d_call: TRBD1
clone_size: -
j_call: TRBJ2-5

cdr3_nt: TGTGCCAGCAGCCGAAGGGGGGGGCCATCCGGGGAGCTGTTTTTT
cdr3_aa: CASSRRGGPSGELFF
v_call: TRBV3-1/TRBV3-2
cdr3_length: 15
d_call: -
clone_size: -
j_call: TRBJ2-2

cdr3_nt: TGCGCCAGCAGGGAGGGACAGTGGTCCTACGAGCAGTACTTC
cdr3_aa: CASREGQWSYEQYF
v_call: TRBV5-1
cdr3_length: 14
d_call: -
clone_size: -
j_call: TRBJ2-7